These T cell receptor beta chains were read from a single sample in a study of blood T cell repertoires in COVID-19. This table comes from immunoSEQ multiplex PCR, and its TCRdb copy is limited to in-frame clones, with some not included. The data show about 240,000 clones, approximately 78% seen once. Source material: peripheral blood. These receptors were obtained from a woman between 55 and 75 years old with active or convalescent COVID-19. Both conserved end residues are part of each CDR3. A D gene is named only where the DNA matches it firmly. Only part of the rows carry a size: once, few, many, or a class if the clone is expanded.

j_call	clone_size	v_call	d_call	cdr3_nt	cdr3_aa
TRBJ1-3	-	TRBV11-2	TRBD1	TGTGCCAGCAGCTGGACAGGGGGGAGCTCTGGAAACACCATATATTTT	CASSWTGGSSGNTIYF
TRBJ1-2	-	TRBV3-1/TRBV3-2	-	TGTGCCAGCAGCCTTCGAGATTGGGGCTACACCTTC	CASSLRDWGYTF
TRBJ1-2	-	TRBV27	TRBD1	TGTGCCAGCAGTCCCGGGACAGGACAGGCGGGGGTTGGCTACACCTTC	CASSPGTGQAGVGYTF
TRBJ2-3	-	TRBV24-1	TRBD1	TGTGCCACCGCCGGGACAGGCACAGATACGCAGTATTTT	CATAGTGTDTQYF
TRBJ1-3	-	TRBV29-1	TRBD1	TGCAGCGTTGGAACCCCCGGGACAGGGCTCGTAAACACCATATATTTT	CSVGTPGTGLVNTIYF
TRBJ1-2	once	TRBV7-2	-	TGTGCCAGCAGCTTAGGGCTGGGAGGGAATGGCTACACCTTC	CASSLGLGGNGYTF
TRBJ1-6	-	TRBV18	-	TGTGCCAGCTCACGGGGCCAGGCTAATAATTCACCCCTCCACTTT	CASSRGQANNSPLHF
TRBJ2-2	-	TRBV19	TRBD1	TGTGCCAGTTCCTTGGACAGGGGGAACGGGGAGCTGTTTTTT	CASSLDRGNGELFF
TRBJ1-5	-	TRBV21-1	-	TGTGCCAGCAGCATAGGAGACAGGGGGGTTTTTCAGCCCCAGCATTTT	CASSIGDRGVFQPQHF
TRBJ1-5	-	TRBV6-2/TRBV6-3	-	TGTGCCAGCAGTTACTCGGTGGGGGGAGGCCAGCCCCAGCATTTT	CASSYSVGGGQPQHF
TRBJ1-5	-	TRBV6-5	TRBD1	TGTGCCAGCCGCCGGGACAGCCCATATCAGCCCCAGCATTTT	CASRRDSPYQPQHF
TRBJ2-5	-	TRBV3-1/TRBV3-2	TRBD1	TGTGCCAGCAGCCAAGCCCAGACAGGGCTGGGGGAGACCCAGTACTTC	CASSQAQTGLGETQYF
TRBJ2-7	once	TRBV6-2/TRBV6-3	TRBD1	TGTGCCAGCAGTTATTTACAGGGGTACGAGCAGTACTTC	CASSYLQGYEQYF
TRBJ1-2	-	TRBV11-2	-	TGTGCCAGCAGCTTGGGCAGCCTTAACTATGGCTACACCTTC	CASSLGSLNYGYTF
TRBJ2-6	-	TRBV2	TRBD1	TGTGCCAGCGCCGGACAGGGTCTCAGCTCTGGGGCCAACGTCCTGACTTTC	CASAGQGLSSGANVLTF
TRBJ2-2	-	TRBV6-1	-	TGTGCCAGCAGTGAATGGGCACCGACCGGGGAGCTGTTTTTT	CASSEWAPTGELFF
TRBJ2-2	-	TRBV11-3	TRBD2	TGTGCCAGCAGCTTAGAACTAGCGGGCACCGGGGAGCTGTTTTTT	CASSLELAGTGELFF
TRBJ1-1	-	TRBV5-4	TRBD1	TGTGCCAGCAGCCCCCCCGCGACAGGGGGCACTGAAGCTTTCTTT	CASSPPATGGTEAFF
TRBJ2-3	-	TRBV27	TRBD1	TGTGCCAGCAGTTTCCGAGGGGGCAGAGATACGCAGTATTTT	CASSFRGGRDTQYF
TRBJ2-5	-	TRBV11-2	-	TGTGCCAGTAACTCCCGAGGCACACAAGAGACCCAGTACTTC	CASNSRGTQETQYF
TRBJ1-3	few	TRBV5-4	-	TGTGCCAGCAGTATACAGGGATTCGGCACCATATATTTT	CASSIQGFGTIYF
TRBJ1-2	-	TRBV5-4	-	TGTGCCAGCAGCCACCCAGGGAGGTTGAACTATGGCTACACCTTC	CASSHPGRLNYGYTF
TRBJ1-5	-	TRBV2	TRBD1	TGTGCCAGCAGTGGGAGCGGGGGACAGGGTCAGCCCCAGCATTTT	CASSGSGGQGQPQHF
TRBJ2-1	-	TRBV15	TRBD2	TGTGCCACCAGCAGAGATATAGGGGAGGGATACAATGAGCAGTTCTTC	CATSRDIGEGYNEQFF
TRBJ1-1	-	TRBV6-6	-	TGTGCCAGCAGTTACCCGAGTTTTCCTGTAAACACTGAAGCTTTCTTT	CASSYPSFPVNTEAFF
TRBJ2-3	-	TRBV5-1	-	TGCGCCAGCAGCACCCGGTGGCAGGGGGGAACAGATACGCAGTATTTT	CASSTRWQGGTDTQYF
TRBJ1-2	few	TRBV30	TRBD1	TGTGCCTGGAGTACAGGGGTAACCTACACCTTC	CAWSTGVTYTF
TRBJ1-1	-	TRBV19	-	TGTGCCAGTAGTCTTAGGAGGGAGTACACTGAAGCTTTCTTT	CASSLRREYTEAFF
TRBJ2-7	-	TRBV6-1	TRBD2	TGTGCCAGCAGTGAAGCGGCTAGCGGGTCATCCTACGAGCAGTACTTC	CASSEAASGSSYEQYF
TRBJ2-3	-	TRBV2	TRBD1	TGTGCCAGCATCGGACAGGTTATCACAGATACGCAGTATTTT	CASIGQVITDTQYF
TRBJ2-5	-	TRBV5-8	TRBD1	TGTGCCAGCAGCACAGGGACAGGGGTCCAAGAGACCCAGTACTTC	CASSTGTGVQETQYF
TRBJ2-7	-	TRBV3-1/TRBV3-2	-	TGTGCCAGCAGCCAAGATTTTACGGGACACAATAGTCACTTC	CASSQDFTGHNSHF
TRBJ1-2	-	TRBV9	-	TGTGCCAGCAGGCCGCAGGGGAGTGGCTATGGCTACACCTTC	CASRPQGSGYGYTF
TRBJ1-6	-	TRBV5-6	-	TGTGCCAGCAGCAGCAATGGTCAGGGAAATTCACCCCTCCACTTT	CASSSNGQGNSPLHF
TRBJ1-6	-	TRBV21-1	-	TGTGCCAGCAGCATAAACAGCAATTCACCCCTCCACTTT	CASSINSNSPLHF
TRBJ1-4	-	TRBV3-1/TRBV3-2	-	TGTGCCAGCAGCCCCCCGGGGGGCGGGGATGAAAAACTGTTTTTT	CASSPPGGGDEKLFF
TRBJ1-2	-	TRBV30	TRBD1	TGTGCTTCCGGGACAGGGGAGAACTATGGCTACACCTTC	CASGTGENYGYTF
TRBJ1-2	-	TRBV18	-	TGTGCCAGCTCACCGTCACAGGGAGAGAATGGCTACACCTTC	CASSPSQGENGYTF
TRBJ1-2	few	TRBV2	-	TGTGCCAGCAGTGATTACTCCTCTAACTATGGCTACACCTTC	CASSDYSSNYGYTF
TRBJ2-1	-	TRBV6-6	-	TGTGCCTCCTCCAGGACCTACAATGAGCAGTTCTTC	CASSRTYNEQFF
TRBJ2-7	-	TRBV5-1	TRBD2	TGCGCCAGCAGCATCGATAGCGGGGGGCCCTACGAGCAGTACTTC	CASSIDSGGPYEQYF
TRBJ2-2	-	TRBV21-1	-	TGTGCCAGCAGCAAGAGCCGGGACAGGCCGAAGCCGGAGCTGTTTTTT	CASSKSRDRPKPELFF
TRBJ2-7	-	TRBV6-5	TRBD2	TGTGCCAGCATCGGTGGGGGGGTACCCTACGAGCAGTACTTC	CASIGGGVPYEQYF
TRBJ1-2	-	TRBV1	-	TGCACCAGCAGCCAAGGTCCCGGGACAGGGAACTATGGCTACACCTTC	CTSSQGPGTGNYGYTF